Presented here are 27 T cell receptor beta chains from one specimen sequenced in a study of CD8 T cells in ankylosing spondylitis. These receptors have no known antigen. Using its own MiXCR run on the 5' RACE reads, TCRdb lists one record per CDR3 protein. The sample has about 500,000 distinct CDR3 sequences; roughly 5.2% are singletons. Study results and limitations: Within ankylosing spondylitis blood, a TCR beta motif made up of eight highly homologous variants appeared to be characteristic.

Sequencing was performed on blood, either unsorted or a sorted T cell fraction (not recorded which). Receptor source: a male donor with ankylosing spondylitis.

This clonotype was seen ten or more times. The chain employs TRBV20-1 and TRBJ2-5, with 10 bases lining up with TRBD1. V trimming: 5 bases; J trimming: 1 base; junction bases outside the gene matches: 7. Germline CDR1 DFQATT, CDR2 SNEGSKA (reference sequence). This CDR3 contains 15 residues. CDR3 protein: CSALTGGVLQETQYF. The CDR3 DNA reads TGCAGTGCTCTGACAGGGGGCGTCCTCCAAGAGACCCAGTACTTC.

This clonotype was seen repeatedly, ten times or more. The genes are TRBV4-1 and TRBJ1-4; D unresolved. Germline CDR1 MGHRA, CDR2 YSYEKL. Trimming took off 4 bases at V and 8 bases at J, with 17 bases between the two ends. This CDR3 is built from 15 residues. Written as DNA, the CDR3 is TGCGCCAGCAGCCTAGGGCAGGATCTTCGAGAAAAACTGTTTTTT. Protein sequence: CASSLGQDLREKLFF.

This clonotype was recorded many times. This rearrangement joins TRBV10-3 to TRBJ1-2, with TRBD1 matching 10 bases. The CDR3 totals 17 residues. The ends lost 7 bases at V and 1 base at J; junction bases unmatched: 12. CDR1 is ENHRY and CDR2 is SYGVKD in the germline V gene. The CDR3 region is CAITAGTGANLNYGYTF. The DNA for the CDR3 is TGTGCCATCACAGCCGGGACAGGGGCAAACCTTAACTATGGCTACACCTTC.

This clonotype was detected ten times or more. V is TRBV12-3 or TRBV12-4 and J is TRBJ1-1; D not resolved. The V and J ends lost 1 base and 2 bases respectively, with 8 bases between them. CDR3 size: 14 residues. The CDR3 protein is CASSLELGNTEAFF. In nucleotides, the CDR3 is TGTGCCAGCAGTTTAGAACTCGGAAACACTGAAGCTTTCTTT.

This clonotype was counted ten times or more. The chain links TRBV28 to TRBJ2-1; tentatively, D is TRBD1 (5 bases). V lost 1 base and J lost 8, with 15 bases in between. The germline gives CDR1 MDHEN, CDR2 SYDVKM. The CDR3 runs 15 residues. CDR3 amino acids: CASSLLGRARYEQFF. CDR3 DNA: TGTGCCAGCAGTTTATTGGGCAGGGCGAGGTATGAGCAGTTCTTC.

This clonotype was seen at least ten times. J is TRBJ1-2 and V is TRBV4-2; 8 bases are a match to TRBD1. The CDR3 is 15 residues long. J gave up 4 bases and V 3 bases, and 7 bases lay outside the gene matches. Per germline, CDR1 LGHNA and CDR2 YNFKEQ. The CDR3 DNA follows: TGTGCCAGCAGCCACTTGACAGGGGAGGCCTATGGCTACACCTTC. Its protein product is CASSHLTGEAYGYTF.

This clonotype showed up many times. The chain employs TRBV5-1 and TRBJ1-2, with D maybe TRBD1 (5 bases). This CDR3 is 15 amino acids long. From germline, CDR1 is SGHRS and CDR2 YFSETQ. V lost 0 bases and J lost 4, with 13 bases in between. CDR3 in amino acids: CASSLVAGSTYGYTF. CDR3 bases: TGCGCCAGCAGCTTGGTGGCAGGGAGTACCTATGGCTACACCTTC.

This clonotype appeared many times. The chain has TRBV7-9 and TRBJ2-3; D might be TRBD1 (6 bases). The length of the CDR3 is 17 residues. Trimming shortened V by 5 bases and J by 1 base, and 19 bases separated the two germline ends. Germline loops: CDR1 SEHNR, CDR2 FQNEAQ (reference sequence). CDR3 DNA sequence: TGTGCCAGCAGCCCTAATGGGACACTTTATGGCACAGATACGCAGTATTTT. Its protein product is CASSPNGTLYGTDTQYF.

The rearrangement uses TRBV20-1 and TRBJ2-5, with D hard to call. Per the germline V gene, CDR1 is DFQATT and CDR2 is SNEGSKA (reference sequence). CDR3 length: 14 amino acids. The V end lost 4 bases, the J end lost 5 bases, and 17 bases lay between the germline ends. The CDR3 DNA follows: TGCAGTGCTATAGGAAACAGCTATAGGGAGACCCAGTACTTC. Translating gives CSAIGNSYRETQYF.

This clonotype has more than one count but fewer than ten. The rearrangement links TRBV7-9 to TRBJ2-1, with 8 nucleotides matching TRBD2. Trimming cost V 1 base and J 0 bases; bases outside gene matches: 5. There are 17 residues in the CDR3. Per the germline V gene, CDR1 is SEHNR and CDR2 is FQNEAQ (reference sequence). The CDR3 spells CASSLVGTRPSYNEQFF. CDR3 bases: TGTGCCAGCAGCTTAGTCGGGACTAGACCCTCCTACAATGAGCAGTTCTTC.

The table lists this clonotype with a few counts. This chain connects TRBV29-1 to TRBJ2-7; D is unresolved. The CDR3 spans 13 residues. Germline V gene data show CDR1 as SQVTM and CDR2 as ANQGSEA. Trimming stripped 7 bases from V and 3 bases from J, with 16 bases between. The CDR3 sequence is CSAARRLDYEQYF. Written as DNA, the CDR3 is TGCAGCGCCGCCCGGCGCCTGGACTACGAGCAGTACTTC.

This clonotype was detected many times. This sequence joins TRBV25-1 and TRBJ1-2; 7 bases match TRBD1. The CDR3 has 13 amino acids. V lost 6 bases to trimming and J lost 5 bases; unmatched junction nucleotides: 6. The germline V gene has CDR1 MGHDK and CDR2 SYGVNS. This CDR3 reads CASRRTGAYGYTF. The CDR3 DNA reads as TGTGCCAGCAGACGTACAGGGGCGTATGGCTACACCTTC.

This clonotype showed up many times. The CDR3 is CASSPRDGYSGANVLTF. The CDR3 DNA is TGTGCCAGCAGCCCCCGGGACGGCTACTCTGGGGCCAACGTCCTGACTTTC. The genes are TRBV7-9 and TRBJ2-6, with D tentatively TRBD1 or TRBD2 (5 bases each). Germline CDR1 reads SEHNR; CDR2 reads FQNEAQ (reference sequence). The CDR3 is made up of 17 amino acids. The V gene lost 5 bases and the J gene lost 0 bases, with 14 bases spanning the gap.

This clonotype was seen ten or more times. The chain carries TRBV7-9 and TRBJ1-4; D remains unclear. From germline, CDR1 is SEHNR and CDR2 FQNEAQ (reference sequence). The CDR3 loop spans 15 amino acids. The ends were cut back, 1 base at V and 7 bases at J, with 13 bases in the middle. The CDR3 sequence: CASSLGPTTGEKLFF. In DNA form, the CDR3 reads TGTGCCAGCAGCTTAGGACCCACGACGGGTGAAAAACTGTTTTTT.

This clonotype was recorded at least ten times. V is TRBV2 and J is TRBJ1-6; no clear D. Between the trimmed V and J ends, which lost 5 bases and 6 bases, there was a span of 11 bases. This CDR3 comprises 14 residues. Per germline, CDR1 SNHLY and CDR2 FYNNEI. The DNA of the CDR3 is TGTGCCAGCAGTCCCCGATCGGGTAATTCACCCCTCCACTTT. Protein sequence: CASSPRSGNSPLHF. The entire variable domain, with the rest obtained from reference TRBV2 and TRBJ1-6, is as follows: EPEVTQTPSHQVTQMGQEVILRCVPISNHLYFYWYRQILGQKVEFLVSFYNNEISEKSEIFDDQFSVERPDGSNFTLKIRSTKLEDSAMYFCASSPRSGNSPLHFGNGTRLTVT.

This clonotype has ten or more counts. The chain joins TRBV27 to TRBJ1-2, with 11 bases aligning to TRBD1. CDR1 is MNHEY, CDR2 SMNVEV, per germline (reference sequence). CDR3 size: 15 residues. After removal of 8 bases from V and 3 bases from J, the junction contained 8 bases not matched to a gene. CDR3 sequence reads: CASGPWGQGDYGYTF. The DNA of the CDR3 is TGTGCCAGCGGCCCTTGGGGACAGGGGGACTATGGCTACACCTTC.

There are many counts of this clonotype. V gene TRBV4-2 combines with J gene TRBJ1-2, with a weak D call TRBD1 (6 bases). CDR3 length: 17 amino acids. Germline CDR1 reads LGHNA; CDR2 reads YNFKEQ. Trimming pared 0 bases from V and 2 bases from J, leaving 16 bases between. The CDR3 is CASSQDPDRALNYGYTF. The CDR3 coding sequence is TGTGCCAGCAGCCAAGATCCGGACAGAGCCCTAAACTATGGCTACACCTTC.

This clonotype was picked up a small number of times. CDR3 residues: CASSPDSRRETQYF. CDR3 DNA: TGTGCCAGCAGCCCCGACAGCCGGCGGGAGACCCAGTACTTC. J is TRBJ2-5 and V is TRBV11-2; D is possibly TRBD1 (5 bases). V lost 5 bases, J lost 5 bases, and 15 bases lay in between. CDR3 length: 14 amino acids. The germline V gene encodes CDR1 SGHAT and CDR2 FQNNGV.

This clonotype was recorded a few times. The chain carries TRBV2 and TRBJ2-7; TRBD1 agrees at 8 bases. The germline CDR1 and CDR2 sequences are SNHLY and FYNNEI. The trim removed 10 bases at V and 2 bases at J, leaving 4 bases unmatched. The CDR3 loop spans 12 amino acids. CDR3 nucleotide sequence: TGTGCCACTTCACAGGGGGCCTACGAGCAGTACTTC. This gives the protein CATSQGAYEQYF.

This chain uses TRBV11-2 with TRBJ2-3, with D uncertain. The germline CDR1 and CDR2 sequences are SGHAT and FQNNGV. CDR3 length: 16 amino acids. With 1 base removed from V and 0 bases from J, the gap between germline ends came to 11 bases. CDR3 bases: TGTGCCAGCAGCTTAGGCCGCATCTCTAGCACAGATACGCAGTATTTT. It specifies CASSLGRISSTDTQYF.

The table lists this clonotype with a count of one. V and J are TRBV14 and TRBJ2-7, with 8 bases lining up with TRBD1. Germline values: CDR1 SGHDN, CDR2 FVKESK. The CDR3 is made up of 13 amino acids. The junction had 12 bases not matched to a gene; V was cut back by 11 bases and J by 6 bases. The CDR3 reads CACSGGRRCEQYF. The CDR3 DNA follows: TGTGCCTGCTCAGGGGGCCGGCGCTGCGAGCAGTACTTC. Using reference TRBV14 and TRBJ2-7 for the parts outside the CDR3, the full variable domain is EAGVTQFPSHSVIEKGQTVTLRCDPISGHDNLYWYRRVMGKEIKFLLHFVKESKQDESGMPNNRFLAERTGGTYSTLKVQPAELEDSGVYFCACSGGRRCEQYFGPGTRLTVT.

V usage is TRBV29-1 and J usage is TRBJ2-3, with D perhaps matching TRBD1 or TRBD2 (5 bases each). Germline loops: CDR1 SQVTM, CDR2 ANQGSEA. Between the trimmed V and J ends, which lost 6 bases and 2 bases, there was a span of 15 bases. The CDR3 is 14 amino acids. In DNA form, the CDR3 reads TGCAGCGTGACCGGGACCCCCTACACAGATACGCAGTATTTT. It yields the protein CSVTGTPYTDTQYF.

This clonotype was seen more than once but under ten times. V gene TRBV12-3 or TRBV12-4 combines with J gene TRBJ2-4; D is perhaps TRBD1 or TRBD2 (6 bases each). This CDR3 comprises 19 residues. Trimming removed 7 bases at V and 0 bases at J, with 25 bases between. The CDR3 sequence is CASTAGHSKYTLAKNIQYF. The CDR3 DNA is TGTGCCAGCACCGCGGGACATTCAAAGTATACCCTAGCCAAAAACATTCAGTACTTC.

This clonotype was detected many times. V is TRBV6-2 or TRBV6-3 and J is TRBJ2-3, with D unresolved. The V gene's germline CDR1 is MNHEY and CDR2 SVGEGT. Between the trimmed V and J ends, which lost 2 bases and 2 bases, there was a span of 11 bases. CDR3 size: 15 residues. CDR3 DNA: TGTGCCAGCAGTTACCCCCGCGTGAACACAGATACGCAGTATTTT. This codes for CASSYPRVNTDTQYF.

This rearrangement joins TRBV20-1 to TRBJ1-6; 7 bases line up with TRBD1. The CDR3 extends over 12 amino acids. From germline, CDR1 is DFQATT and CDR2 SNEGSKA (reference sequence). CDR3: CSTGVGSSPLHF. The DNA of the CDR3 is TGCAGCACAGGGGTTGGGAGTTCACCCCTCCACTTT.

This clonotype showed up many times. The chain employs TRBV6-1 and TRBJ1-2; D possibly corresponds to TRBD1 (5 bases). Germline CDR1 reads MNHNS; CDR2 reads SASEGT. V was pared by 8 bases and J by 4 bases, with 17 bases between. The CDR3 consists of 14 residues. CDR3 residues: CASHRTDESYGYTF. The CDR3, as DNA: TGTGCCAGCCACAGGACGGACGAATCCTATGGCTACACCTTC.

This clonotype appeared many times. The J gene is TRBJ2-7, the V gene TRBV24-1; D gene ambiguous. V was trimmed by 2 bases and J by 3 bases, leaving 7 bases between them. CDR1 is KGHDR, CDR2 SFDVKD, per germline. The CDR3 extends over 13 amino acids. CDR3 protein: CATSDSDLYEQYF. The CDR3 DNA reads TGTGCCACCAGTGATTCGGACCTCTACGAGCAGTACTTC.